Shown below are 3 T cell receptor beta chains from a single sample sequenced in a study of neurological immune-mediated disorders. TCRdb called the 5' RACE reads again in MiXCR, with one record for every CDR3 protein. The data show over 65,000 distinct CDR3 sequences, with 2% to 3% seen just once and 0.9% to 1.4% held by the top ten. The specimen was PBMCs. These TCRs come from a woman in her twenties or thirties with multiple sclerosis.

This clonotype was seen at least ten times. The CDR3 DNA reads as TGTGCCATCAGTGAGTCGGCGGGAGTTCGGGCAGATACGCAGTATTTT. It translates to CAISESAGVRADTQYF. J is TRBJ2-3 and V is TRBV10-3; 7 bases map to TRBD2. Germline CDR1 is ENHRY and CDR2 is SYGVKD. The trim removed 0 bases at V and 4 bases at J, leaving 7 bases unmatched. The CDR3 covers 16 residues.

This clonotype was picked up many times. This rearrangement joins TRBV7-2 to TRBJ1-2; a weak D match, TRBD1 (5 bases). Trimming took off 1 base at V and 6 bases at J, with 9 bases between the two ends. CDR3 length: 13 amino acids. From germline, CDR1 is SGHTA and CDR2 FQGNSA. The CDR3 loop reads CASSLGLGDGYTF. DNA of the CDR3: TGTGCCAGCAGCTTAGGGTTGGGGGATGGCTACACCTTC.

This chain connects TRBV7-7 to TRBJ2-3; 9 bases are shared with TRBD1. V lost 4 bases and J lost 4; bases outside the gene matches: 3. Germline CDR1 reads SSHAT; CDR2 reads FNYEAQ (reference sequence). This CDR3 is 14 amino acids long. Here the CDR3 reads CASSSGQGSDTQYF. For the CDR3, the DNA is TGTGCCAGCAGCTCGGGACAGGGATCAGATACGCAGTATTTT.